A selection of T cell receptor beta chains follows, all from one sample in a study of T-cell reconstitution after alpha-beta-depleted transplantation in children. Each CDR3 protein gets one entry after TCRdb re-called the PCR reads with MiXCR. The sample lists some 140,000 distinct CDR3 sequences; roughly 9% were seen once. The sequencing here drew on PBMCs, mostly from graft donor cells, taken 180 days after TCRalphabeta/CD19-depleted stem cell transplant. These receptors originate from a girl in the first two years of life who had a stem cell transplant for combined immunodeficiency, so the T cells may come from the graft donor. Each CDR3 is given with its conserved first and last residue. Fields, in order: J gene, V gene, CDR3 protein.

TRBJ2-2 | TRBV7-2 | CASSLRGTNTGELFF
TRBJ2-7 | TRBV7-2 | CASRDRRTYEQYF
TRBJ2-5 | TRBV27 | CASSLGSRSETQYF
TRBJ2-7 | TRBV29-1 | CSVGTTAYEQYF
TRBJ2-3 | TRBV29-1 | CSVEGQGILTDTQYF
TRBJ2-5 | TRBV7-6 | CASSLVQLPAGETQYF
TRBJ2-5 | TRBV3-1 | CASSQVSGGAGKTQYF
TRBJ2-1 | TRBV5-1 | CASSLPSSNEQFF
TRBJ2-1 | TRBV19 | CASSILRSNEQFF
TRBJ2-5 | TRBV12-3/TRBV12-4 | CASSPPGQGAETQYF
TRBJ2-7 | TRBV5-6 | CASSRIGDTRVREQYF
TRBJ2-7 | TRBV5-5 | CASSLLWGSYEQYF
TRBJ2-7 | TRBV7-6 | CASSRTGVASYEQYF
TRBJ2-1 | TRBV19 | CASSIDKYSGMCNEQFF
TRBJ2-7 | TRBV29-1 | CSKHHLRDSDEQYF
TRBJ2-5 | TRBV7-2 | CASSLFTGREGETQYF
TRBJ2-5 | TRBV29-1 | CSVGARDRGRRETQYF
TRBJ2-1 | TRBV9 | CASSVVLAGEGEQFF
TRBJ1-1 | TRBV7-6 | CASSPQGFRETEAFF
TRBJ1-5 | TRBV5-1 | CASSLDSGAKQPQHF
TRBJ1-1 | TRBV12-3/TRBV12-4 | CASSPWTDTEAFF
TRBJ2-3 | TRBV7-2 | CASSRTSSPVADTQYF
TRBJ2-3 | TRBV11-2 | CASSLDQPSPAAVTCTDTQYF
TRBJ2-3 | TRBV11-1 | CASSFPRTSGGWTDTQYF
TRBJ2-1 | TRBV7-3 | CASSFWTGNEQFF
TRBJ2-7 | TRBV21-1 | CASRDGQGTGYEQYF
TRBJ1-2 | TRBV14 | CASSQDGLPILYGYTF
TRBJ2-2 | TRBV30 | CAWRTPGTAYTGELFF
TRBJ2-1 | TRBV20-1 | CSAYIKGGFYNEQFF
TRBJ1-1 | TRBV20-1 | CSARPLGVGGFTEAFF
TRBJ2-1 | TRBV7-8 | CASSSFARGDEQFF
TRBJ2-5 | TRBV6-5 | CASSSWGDGQETQYF
TRBJ2-7 | TRBV5-1 | CASSFEGREQYF